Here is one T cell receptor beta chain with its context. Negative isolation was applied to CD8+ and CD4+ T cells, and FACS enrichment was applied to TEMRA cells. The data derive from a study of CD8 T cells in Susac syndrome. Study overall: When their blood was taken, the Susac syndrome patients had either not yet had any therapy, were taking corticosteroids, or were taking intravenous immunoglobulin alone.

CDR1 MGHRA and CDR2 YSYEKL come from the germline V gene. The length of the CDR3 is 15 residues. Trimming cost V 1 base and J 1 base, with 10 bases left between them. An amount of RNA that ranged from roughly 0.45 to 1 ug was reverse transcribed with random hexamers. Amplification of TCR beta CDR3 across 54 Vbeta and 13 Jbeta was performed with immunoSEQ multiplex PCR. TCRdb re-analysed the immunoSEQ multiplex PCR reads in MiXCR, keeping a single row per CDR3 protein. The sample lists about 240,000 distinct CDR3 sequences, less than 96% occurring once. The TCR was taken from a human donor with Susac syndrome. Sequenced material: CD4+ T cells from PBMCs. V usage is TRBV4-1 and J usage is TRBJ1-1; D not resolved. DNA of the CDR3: TGCGCCAGCAGCCAAGTTGCCAGGAGGAACACTGAAGCTTTCTTT. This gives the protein CASSQVARRNTEAFF.